These T cell receptor beta chains were read from a single sample in a study of response to subunit inactivated influenza vaccine. TCRdb itself ran the RT-PCR reads through MiXCR, one entry per CDR3 protein. The data contain 180,000 or so distinct CDR3 sequences, approximately 12% of them singletons. These data also formed part of another study, on T cells expressing NK-cell markers.

The sequencing used CD8+ T cells sorted from PBMCs, collected approximately 12 days after vaccination. These receptors all come from a middle-aged man who received an inactivated influenza vaccine. The CDR3 runs from the conserved cysteine through the conserved F or W. D genes are given only for firm matches. Expanded clones are given a class, and other clones once, few, many or no size at all.

d_gene: .; abundance: .; v_gene: TRBV6-5; j_gene: TRBJ2-1; CDR3nt: TGTGCCAGCGCGGGGGCAGGGGAGCAGTTCTTC; CDR3aa: CASAGAGEQFF
d_gene: .; abundance: many; v_gene: TRBV5-1; j_gene: TRBJ2-7; CDR3nt: TGCGCCAGCAGCTTCGCTACAGGATCCTACGAGCAGTACTTC; CDR3aa: CASSFATGSYEQYF
d_gene: .; abundance: .; v_gene: TRBV6-1; j_gene: TRBJ2-1; CDR3nt: TGTGCCAGCAGTAATCTACAGGTCTCCTACAATGAGCAGTTCTTC; CDR3aa: CASSNLQVSYNEQFF
d_gene: TRBD2; abundance: many; v_gene: TRBV29-1; j_gene: TRBJ2-7; CDR3nt: TGCAGCGCCAGACTAGCGGGAAGCTACGAGCAGTACTTC; CDR3aa: CSARLAGSYEQYF
d_gene: .; abundance: .; v_gene: TRBV4-2; j_gene: TRBJ2-3; CDR3nt: TGTGCCAGCAGCCAACTAGCGCGGGTAGATGGGACAGATACGCAGTATTTT; CDR3aa: CASSQLARVDGTDTQYF
d_gene: .; abundance: few; v_gene: TRBV4-3; j_gene: TRBJ2-3; CDR3nt: TGCGCCAGCAGCCAAGATCTGGGGGTTAGGGATACGCAGTATTTT; CDR3aa: CASSQDLGVRDTQYF
d_gene: .; abundance: .; v_gene: TRBV15; j_gene: TRBJ2-1; CDR3nt: TGTGCCACCAGCAGACAGCGGAGCTCCTACAATGAGCAGTTCTTC; CDR3aa: CATSRQRSSYNEQFF
d_gene: .; abundance: few; v_gene: TRBV7-9; j_gene: TRBJ2-7; CDR3nt: TGTGCCAGCAGGTCCGACGGGAAGTGGACCTCCTACGAGCAGTACTTC; CDR3aa: CASRSDGKWTSYEQYF
d_gene: .; abundance: .; v_gene: TRBV12-3/TRBV12-4; j_gene: TRBJ2-2; CDR3nt: TGTGCCAGCAGTGGACCCGACAGGCCCGGGGAGCTGTTTTTT; CDR3aa: CASSGPDRPGELFF
d_gene: TRBD2; abundance: .; v_gene: TRBV5-6; j_gene: TRBJ2-7; CDR3nt: TGTGCCAGCAACTACGGGACTAGCGGCTACGAGCAGTACTTC; CDR3aa: CASNYGTSGYEQYF
d_gene: .; abundance: .; v_gene: TRBV5-1; j_gene: TRBJ2-1; CDR3nt: TGCGCCAGCAGCTTGGGGGGACGGTACATTGAGCAGTTCTTC; CDR3aa: CASSLGGRYIEQFF
d_gene: TRBD2; abundance: few; v_gene: TRBV12-3/TRBV12-4; j_gene: TRBJ2-3; CDR3nt: TGTGCCAGCAGACCCCCGGGACTAAGCACAGATACGCAGTATTTT; CDR3aa: CASRPPGLSTDTQYF
d_gene: TRBD2; abundance: .; v_gene: TRBV7-9; j_gene: TRBJ2-7; CDR3nt: TGTGCCAGCAGCCCCTGGGATATGACTAGCGAGACCTACGAGCAGTACTTC; CDR3aa: CASSPWDMTSETYEQYF
d_gene: .; abundance: .; v_gene: TRBV6-1; j_gene: TRBJ1-5; CDR3nt: TGTGACAGCAGTGAAGCGCAGGGCTTCAATCAGCCCCAGCATTTT; CDR3aa: CDSSEAQGFNQPQHF
d_gene: .; abundance: .; v_gene: TRBV6-5; j_gene: TRBJ2-2; CDR3nt: TGTGCCAGCAGTTACTCGTACCATGGCGGGGAGCTGTTTTTT; CDR3aa: CASSYSYHGGELFF
d_gene: .; abundance: few; v_gene: TRBV6-2/TRBV6-3; j_gene: TRBJ1-1; CDR3nt: TGTGCCAGCAGTATCACCTCCAGTGTTAGGACTGAAGCTTTCTTT; CDR3aa: CASSITSSVRTEAFF
d_gene: .; abundance: .; v_gene: TRBV10-3; j_gene: TRBJ2-2; CDR3nt: TGTGCCATCAGCCCGGGACTCTTGAACACCGGGGAGCTGTTTTTT; CDR3aa: CAISPGLLNTGELFF
d_gene: .; abundance: few; v_gene: TRBV6-5; j_gene: TRBJ1-1; CDR3nt: TGTGCCAGCAGTTACTCGATAGGCAGGCTAGGCACTGAAGCTTTCTTT; CDR3aa: CASSYSIGRLGTEAFF
d_gene: .; abundance: few; v_gene: TRBV29-1; j_gene: TRBJ1-1; CDR3nt: TGCAGCGTTGGTGGGGTTGGAGCTTTCTTT; CDR3aa: CSVGGVGAFF
d_gene: .; abundance: .; v_gene: TRBV29-1; j_gene: TRBJ2-3; CDR3nt: TGCAGCGTTCAAGGCGGTGTTCCATACAGCACAGATACGCAGTATTTT; CDR3aa: CSVQGGVPYSTDTQYF
d_gene: TRBD1; abundance: few; v_gene: TRBV4-3; j_gene: TRBJ2-1; CDR3nt: TGCGCCAGCAGCCAAGATAGGGTGGACAGGGTGGATAATGAGCAGTTCTTC; CDR3aa: CASSQDRVDRVDNEQFF
d_gene: TRBD2; abundance: .; v_gene: TRBV27; j_gene: TRBJ2-7; CDR3nt: TGTGCCAGCAGTATGGGACTAGCGGGAGGGAGACCTTCCTACGAGCAGTACTTC; CDR3aa: CASSMGLAGGRPSYEQYF
d_gene: .; abundance: few; v_gene: TRBV28; j_gene: TRBJ2-5; CDR3nt: TGTGCCAGCAGTTTATTAACAGACAGGCCAGAGACCCAGTACTTC; CDR3aa: CASSLLTDRPETQYF
d_gene: .; abundance: .; v_gene: TRBV28; j_gene: TRBJ2-1; CDR3nt: TGTGCCAGCAGTTTCAGGGCTTCCTACAATGAGCAGTTCTTC; CDR3aa: CASSFRASYNEQFF
d_gene: TRBD1; abundance: .; v_gene: TRBV7-9; j_gene: TRBJ1-1; CDR3nt: TGTGCCAGCAGCCCCCCAGGGGGGAACACTGAAGCTTTCTTT; CDR3aa: CASSPPGGNTEAFF
d_gene: .; abundance: few; v_gene: TRBV7-2; j_gene: TRBJ2-4; CDR3nt: TGTGCCAGCAGCTTCGGGGTGGGGGAGGATGGCAAAAACATTCAGTACTTC; CDR3aa: CASSFGVGEDGKNIQYF
d_gene: .; abundance: few; v_gene: TRBV7-9; j_gene: TRBJ2-7; CDR3nt: TGTGCCAGCAGCAAACCTTATACAGGGTTGGCCTACGAGCAGTACTTC; CDR3aa: CASSKPYTGLAYEQYF
d_gene: TRBD1; abundance: .; v_gene: TRBV4-2; j_gene: TRBJ2-7; CDR3nt: TGTGCCAGCAGCCAAGCGGGGACAGGGGGCTCCTACGAGCAGTACTTC; CDR3aa: CASSQAGTGGSYEQYF
d_gene: .; abundance: few; v_gene: TRBV28; j_gene: TRBJ1-1; CDR3nt: TGTGCCAGCAGTCAGGGACGGGGCACTGAAGCTTTCTTT; CDR3aa: CASSQGRGTEAFF
d_gene: .; abundance: .; v_gene: TRBV10-1; j_gene: TRBJ2-7; CDR3nt: TGCGCCAGCAGTGAGTTAGGGGGTTCCAACGAGCAGTACTTC; CDR3aa: CASSELGGSNEQYF
d_gene: TRBD1; abundance: .; v_gene: TRBV19; j_gene: TRBJ2-7; CDR3nt: TGTGCCAGTAGCTACGCCGGGACAGGGAATTACGAGCAGTACTTC; CDR3aa: CASSYAGTGNYEQYF
d_gene: .; abundance: .; v_gene: TRBV11-2; j_gene: TRBJ2-3; CDR3nt: TGTGCCAGCAGCTTAAACAGGGATGCAGATACGCAGTATTTT; CDR3aa: CASSLNRDADTQYF
d_gene: .; abundance: .; v_gene: TRBV7-9; j_gene: TRBJ2-2; CDR3nt: TGTGCCAGCAGCCCTGGGTCCAGAGTGACCGGGGAGCTGTTTTTT; CDR3aa: CASSPGSRVTGELFF
d_gene: .; abundance: few; v_gene: TRBV14; j_gene: TRBJ1-2; CDR3nt: TGTGCCAGCAGCCCCTTCGAACGGGCTTATGGCTACACCTTC; CDR3aa: CASSPFERAYGYTF
d_gene: .; abundance: few; v_gene: TRBV4-2; j_gene: TRBJ2-7; CDR3nt: TGTGCCAGCAGCCAAGTGGCGGTTTTTGACAGGAGCTACGAGCAGTACTTC; CDR3aa: CASSQVAVFDRSYEQYF
d_gene: .; abundance: few; v_gene: TRBV20-1; j_gene: TRBJ2-3; CDR3nt: TGCAGTGCTACCGATACAGGAGGAACGCAGTATTTT; CDR3aa: CSATDTGGTQYF
d_gene: .; abundance: .; v_gene: TRBV15; j_gene: TRBJ2-1; CDR3nt: TGTGCCACCAGCAGAGAGGGTAATGAGCAGTTCTTC; CDR3aa: CATSREGNEQFF
d_gene: .; abundance: many; v_gene: TRBV28; j_gene: TRBJ1-2; CDR3nt: TGTGCCAGCAGCGAAAAATGGGGGGCGAACTATGGCTACACCTTC; CDR3aa: CASSEKWGANYGYTF
d_gene: .; abundance: few; v_gene: TRBV28; j_gene: TRBJ2-7; CDR3nt: TGTGCCAGCACCGTGGACAGCTACGAGCAGTACTTC; CDR3aa: CASTVDSYEQYF
d_gene: TRBD1; abundance: .; v_gene: TRBV30; j_gene: TRBJ2-2; CDR3nt: TGTGCCTGGAGTTCCGGGACAGGGAACACCGGGGAGCTGTTTTTT; CDR3aa: CAWSSGTGNTGELFF
d_gene: .; abundance: few; v_gene: TRBV28; j_gene: TRBJ2-5; CDR3nt: TGTGCCAGCAGCTGGGACGGACGAGCCCAGTACTTC; CDR3aa: CASSWDGRAQYF
d_gene: .; abundance: few; v_gene: TRBV20-1; j_gene: TRBJ2-7; CDR3nt: TGCAGTGCTAGAGATCTCAGGGGGGGTGGCAGGACATACTACGAGCAGTACTTC; CDR3aa: CSARDLRGGGRTYYEQYF
d_gene: .; abundance: few; v_gene: TRBV28; j_gene: TRBJ1-2; CDR3nt: TGTGCCAGCAGTTCTCTGGGGTTTGTATTCTATGGCTACACCTTC; CDR3aa: CASSSLGFVFYGYTF
d_gene: TRBD1; abundance: few; v_gene: TRBV29-1; j_gene: TRBJ1-1; CDR3nt: TGCAGCGTTGCCGGGACAGGGGAGGTCCCCCCGACTGAAGCTTTCTTT; CDR3aa: CSVAGTGEVPPTEAFF
d_gene: .; abundance: .; v_gene: TRBV7-8; j_gene: TRBJ1-5; CDR3nt: TGTGCCAGCACTCCGGAGGGGACGGCCAATCAGCCCCAGCATTTT; CDR3aa: CASTPEGTANQPQHF
d_gene: .; abundance: .; v_gene: TRBV5-6; j_gene: TRBJ1-4; CDR3nt: TGTGCCAGCAGCTTGGCTCCTGGAGATGAAAAACTGTTTTTT; CDR3aa: CASSLAPGDEKLFF
d_gene: TRBD2; abundance: few; v_gene: TRBV28; j_gene: TRBJ2-7; CDR3nt: TGTGCCAGCAGTTCACCGACTAGCGGGTTCTACTCCTACGAGCAGTACTTC; CDR3aa: CASSSPTSGFYSYEQYF
d_gene: .; abundance: .; v_gene: TRBV5-6; j_gene: TRBJ2-7; CDR3nt: TGTGCCAGCAGCTGGGGGAACTTCGAGCAGTACTTC; CDR3aa: CASSWGNFEQYF
d_gene: .; abundance: few; v_gene: TRBV28; j_gene: TRBJ2-2; CDR3nt: TGTGCCAGCAGTTTTTGGCCTCTGGACACCGGGGAGCTGTTTTTT; CDR3aa: CASSFWPLDTGELFF
d_gene: TRBD1; abundance: .; v_gene: TRBV28; j_gene: TRBJ1-3; CDR3nt: TGTGCCAGCAGACCCGACAGGGACTCTGGAAACACCATATATTTT; CDR3aa: CASRPDRDSGNTIYF
d_gene: .; abundance: .; v_gene: TRBV6-5; j_gene: TRBJ1-1; CDR3nt: TGTGCCAGCAGTTACTCGGGGGGGGCTGAGACTGAAGCTTTCTTT; CDR3aa: CASSYSGGAETEAFF
d_gene: .; abundance: .; v_gene: TRBV20-1; j_gene: TRBJ2-7; CDR3nt: TGCAGTGTTCAGGCTTACGAGCAGTACTTC; CDR3aa: CSVQAYEQYF
d_gene: TRBD1; abundance: .; v_gene: TRBV6-2/TRBV6-3; j_gene: TRBJ2-5; CDR3nt: TGTGCCAGCAGCCAACGCGGACAGGGCGGAGAGACCCAGTACTTC; CDR3aa: CASSQRGQGGETQYF
d_gene: TRBD1; abundance: few; v_gene: TRBV28; j_gene: TRBJ1-2; CDR3nt: TGTGCCAGCAGTTTGGTGGCAGGGGGGGACTATGGCTACACCTTC; CDR3aa: CASSLVAGGDYGYTF